Below are 7 T cell receptor beta chains sequenced from a single sample in a study of blood T cell repertoires in COVID-19 (dated by TCRdb to the early 2020s). Receptor libraries were prepared by the immunoSEQ multiplex PCR assay. TCRdb took over this immuneACCESS table, retaining in-frame rearrangements with V and J assigned. Such tables are incomplete; in checked studies, under half of the missing clones stem from an unresolved V gene, and the remainder is unexplained. This sample is represented by about 250,000 clones; approximately 81% of them were singletons. The ten top clones hold 6% to 9.5% of the sample. The sequenced sample was peripheral blood. Every receptor here comes from a woman aged 80 or over with acute or convalescent COVID-19.

The V and J genes are TRBV9 and TRBJ2-7, with 10 bases lining up with TRBD1. The ends lost 4 bases at V and 7 bases at J; junction bases unmatched: 14. The CDR3 consists of 16 residues. Germline lookup yields CDR1 SGDLS and CDR2 YYNGEE. In nucleotides, the CDR3 is TGTGCCAGCAGCAATAGGGACAGGGGAGCCCTTTGGGAGCAGTACTTC. It encodes CASSNRDRGALWEQYF.

This clone showed up just once. The chain recombines TRBV28 with TRBJ1-3; 8 bases fit TRBD1. Per germline, CDR1 MDHEN and CDR2 SYDVKM. The V and J ends lost 4 bases and 0 bases, in that order; junction bases with no gene match: 8. The CDR3 spans 17 residues. The CDR3 nucleotides read TGTGCCAGCAGTTGGGCGGGACAGGTTTTCTCTGGAAACACCATATATTTT. This encodes CASSWAGQVFSGNTIYF.

This clone was seen only a few times. The rearrangement links TRBV6-4 to TRBJ1-1; D not certain. V was shortened by 4 bases and J by 1 base, with 4 bases between the two germline ends. The CDR3 contains 12 residues. Germline CDR1 is MRHNA and CDR2 is SNTAGT. CDR3 protein: CASSGPNTEAFF. CDR3 nucleotide sequence: TGTGCCAGCAGTGGGCCGAACACTGAAGCTTTCTTT.

This clone occurred once. The CDR3 protein is CATSRDRASGPYNEQFF. CDR3 sequence (DNA): TGTGCCACCAGCAGAGATCGGGCTAGCGGCCCCTACAATGAGCAGTTCTTC. The rearrangement joins TRBV15 to TRBJ2-1, with TRBD2 matching over 7 bases. The CDR3 sequence is 17 residues long. V gave up 0 bases and J gave up 2 bases; unmatched junction bases: 7. Germline V lookup: CDR1 LNHNV, CDR2 YYDKDF (reference sequence).

The chain is built from TRBV28 and TRBJ1-1; 7 nucleotides match TRBD1. Per germline, CDR1 MDHEN and CDR2 SYDVKM. The CDR3 spans 14 residues. Unmatched junction bases numbered 8, after V lost 6 bases and J lost 4 bases. CDR3 coding DNA: TGTGCCAGCAGCCGACAGGGACGAGGCACTGAAGCTTTCTTT. Translating gives CASSRQGRGTEAFF. Full variable domain (remainder filled in from reference TRBV28 and TRBJ1-1): DVKVTQSSRYLVKRTGEKVFLECVQDMDHENMFWYRQDPGLGLRLIYFSYDVKMKEKGDIPEGYSVSREKKERFSLILESASTNQTSMYLCASSRQGRGTEAFFGQGTRLTVV.

The rearrangement links TRBV27 to TRBJ2-6; D not resolved. The CDR3 loop spans 15 amino acids. Germline CDR1 is MNHEY and CDR2 is SMNVEV (reference sequence). Trimming cost V 4 bases and J 0 bases, with 7 bases left between them. The CDR3 DNA reads as TGTGCCAGCAGTTCCGACACCTCTGGGGCCAACGTCCTGACTTTC. Translated, it gives CASSSDTSGANVLTF.

This rearrangement joins TRBV2 to TRBJ2-5, with a weak D call TRBD2 (5 bases). The V and J ends lost 8 bases and 2 bases respectively, with 15 bases between them. The CDR3 runs 14 residues. Germline loops: CDR1 SNHLY, CDR2 FYNNEI. This CDR3 is CASGGLIGQETQYF. The DNA for the CDR3 is TGTGCCAGCGGCGGGCTTATAGGGCAAGAGACCCAGTACTTC.